This entry features one T cell receptor beta chain sequence. Its antigen is undetermined. The sample's time point: pre-sensitization, week 0. Treatment: therapeutic diphenylcyclopropenone sensitization with weekly scalp DPC. This sample stems from a study of human T cells and chemical hapten exposure. Study-level background: Patients, chiefly female, had alopecia areata, totalis or universalis.

CDR1 is MNHEY, CDR2 SVGAGI, per germline. Unmatched junction bases numbered 3, after V lost 6 bases and J lost 8 bases. CDR3 length: 13 residues. TCRdb analysed the RACE reads with MiXCR anew, one entry per CDR3 protein. This table has tens of thousands of distinct CDR3 sequences, approximately 9.9% appearing once. Findings of the study overall: Expanded TCR sets contained significantly more large CDR3 similarity clusters than controls.

The receptor was isolated from a woman aged 40 to 50 with alopecia areata. Some clones in this sample may be carry-over from other donors' samples. This chain connects TRBV6-5 to TRBJ2-1, with TRBD2 matching 11 bases. Material: whole blood, obtained in connection with sensitization to the hapten diphenylcyclopropenone (DPC). CDR3 in DNA: TGTGCCAGCAGGCTAGCGGGGGGAGATGAGCAGTTCTTC. Its translation is CASRLAGGDEQFF.